This T cell receptor (beta chain) is drawn from a study of cytomegalovirus exposure and HLA in healthy donors. Study-wide results and limits: The availability of immune exposure information extended only to CMV serostatus. Roughly uniform sequencing depth across donors was assumed, possibly incorrectly. HLA alleles were associated with 16,000 or so TCR beta sequences in a later analysis at 0.05 false discovery rate.

Both 60 Vbeta primers and 13 Jbeta primers went into the PCR. Sequenced by immunoSEQ multiplex PCR; TCRdb stores in-frame clones only, minus some. The data contain under 200,000 clones, around 88% of them singletons. CDR3 length: 15 amino acids. The V gene end was trimmed by 1 base and the J gene end by 9 bases; junction bases not matched to a gene: 5. Germline CDR1 is SGHRS and CDR2 is YFSETQ. Worth noting for this clone: Its target is not known.

J is TRBJ2-1 and V is TRBV5-1, with 12 bases aligning to TRBD2. The sample taken for sequencing was PBMCs. The TCR sequence derives from a woman aged 18-35 years in good health and CMV-seronegative. CDR3: CASSLTTSGSTEQFF. Here the CDR3 DNA reads TGCGCCAGCAGCTTGACGACTAGCGGGAGTACTGAGCAGTTCTTC.